The next 29 T cell receptor beta chains were all read from a single sample in a study of beta chain features in type 1 diabetes. No cognate antigen is known for these TCRs. Sequenced material consisted of expressed TCRB transcripts (all of the isolated RNA was reverse transcribed). TCRdb's table, derived via immunoSEQ multiplex PCR, lists solely in-frame clones and lacks some. The sample consists of 45,000 to 60,000 clones, around 40% of them appearing once. Study-wide results and limits: Moderate but significant shortening of TCRB CDR3s was recorded in all four CD4+ subsets from Type 1 diabetes patients.

Sequencing was performed on stem cell memory CD4+ T cells from blood. These receptors were obtained from a man aged 25 to 45 with type 1 diabetes.

In this sample, this clone turned up a few times. V gene TRBV5-1 combines with J gene TRBJ1-1, with D uncertain. The CDR3 runs 14 residues. CDR1 is SGHRS, CDR2 YFSETQ, per germline. The germline V and J ends were trimmed by 0 bases and 4 bases, with 10 bases remaining between them. The CDR3 DNA reads as TGCGCCAGCAGCTTGGGGTCTCGGGTCACTGAAGCTTTCTTT. Protein product: CASSLGSRVTEAFF.

The chain links TRBV7-6 to TRBJ2-7, with TRBD1 matching 7 bases. The germline V gene encodes CDR1 SGHVS and CDR2 FNYEAQ. This CDR3 is 15 amino acids long. J gave up 4 bases and V 2 bases, and 8 bases lay outside the gene matches. CDR3 protein: CASSLRDSLAYEQYF. In DNA, the CDR3 is TGTGCCAGCAGCTTAAGGGACAGCCTTGCATACGAGCAGTACTTC. Together with reference TRBV7-6 and TRBJ2-7, the CDR3 gives the full variable domain: GAGVSQSPRYKVTKRGQDVALRCDPISGHVSLYWYRQALGQGPEFLTYFNYEAQQDKSGLPNDRFSAERPEGSISTLTIQRTEQRDSAMYRCASSLRDSLAYEQYFGPGTRLTVT.

As DNA, the CDR3 is TGCGCCAGCAGCCCTCAGACAGGGGCCAATGAGCAGTTCTTC. As protein: CASSPQTGANEQFF. The chain has TRBV5-1 and TRBJ2-1; 8 nucleotides agree with TRBD1. The CDR3 runs 14 residues. J gave up 6 bases and V 4 bases, and 6 bases lay outside the gene matches. Germline V gene data show CDR1 as SGHRS and CDR2 as YFSETQ.

This clone has a handful of counts. This chain links TRBV9 with TRBJ1-5, with 7 bases identical to TRBD1. Trimming removed 3 bases from V and 0 bases from J; junction bases left unmatched: 3. The CDR3 contains 15 residues. Germline CDR1 and CDR2: SGDLS and YYNGEE. The CDR3 reads CASSEGQYSNQPQHF. CDR3 nucleotide sequence: TGTGCCAGCAGCGAGGGACAGTATAGCAATCAGCCCCAGCATTTT.

The chain uses TRBV6-1 and TRBJ2-1, with 9 bases aligning to TRBD2. The CDR3 totals 13 residues. V dropped 5 bases and J dropped 8; count of bases not matched to a gene: 4. From germline, CDR1 is MNHNS and CDR2 SASEGT. The CDR3: CASSRLAGDEQFF. In nucleotides, the CDR3 is TGTGCCAGCAGTCGATTAGCGGGAGATGAGCAGTTCTTC.

The gene calls are TRBV27 and TRBJ1-1; D unresolved. V was pared by 3 bases and J by 1 base, with 6 bases between. CDR1 and CDR2 (germline): MNHEY, SMNVEV (reference sequence). This CDR3 has 13 amino acids. The CDR3 DNA reads TGTGCCAGCAGTTTCCGAGAGAACACTGAAGCTTTCTTT. It is translated as CASSFRENTEAFF.

This clone was detected a few times. The V gene is TRBV27, the J gene TRBJ2-3, with TRBD1 matching over 7 bases. The CDR3 covers 13 residues. Germline V gene data show CDR1 as MNHEY and CDR2 as SMNVEV (reference sequence). V lost 5 bases and J lost 4; bases outside the gene matches: 3. The CDR3 nucleotides are TGTGCCAGCAGTATGAGGGGGCCAGATACGCAGTATTTT. Its translation is CASSMRGPDTQYF.

This chain links TRBV27 with TRBJ2-7; 11 bases are shared with TRBD1. Trimming cost V 2 bases and J 6 bases; bases outside gene matches: 3. The germline V gene encodes CDR1 MNHEY and CDR2 SMNVEV (reference sequence). The CDR3 is made up of 14 amino acids. In DNA, the CDR3 is TGTGCCAGCAGTTTAGGACAGGGGGCTGGCGAGCAGTACTTC. Translation: CASSLGQGAGEQYF.

This clone showed up just a few times. The genes are TRBV18 and TRBJ2-7; 9 positions match TRBD1. V lost 6 bases to trimming and J lost 2 bases; unmatched junction nucleotides: 8. The CDR3 covers 15 residues. Germline V CDR1 and CDR2: KGHSH, LQKENI. In nucleotides, the CDR3 is TGTGCCAGCTCCCCCGGGACAGGGAAGGCCTACGAGCAGTACTTC. As protein: CASSPGTGKAYEQYF.

This clone was seen a handful of times. The chain carries TRBV2 and TRBJ2-5; D is perhaps TRBD2 (7 bases). V lost 6 bases, J lost 4 bases, and 9 bases lay in between. The CDR3 spans 12 residues. The germline gives CDR1 SNHLY, CDR2 FYNNEI. The CDR3 here is CASRRGPETQYF. The CDR3 nucleotides read TGTGCCAGCAGGCGGGGGCCAGAGACCCAGTACTTC.

The chain joins TRBV15 to TRBJ2-5, with 8 bases identical to TRBD2. Trimming removed 1 base from V and 8 bases from J; junction bases left unmatched: 12. Germline values: CDR1 LNHNV, CDR2 YYDKDF (reference sequence). The CDR3 length is 16 residues. CDR3 nucleotide sequence: TGTGCCACCAGCAGAGGAGGGCTAGCGGGCCAAGGAACCCAGTACTTC. This gives the protein CATSRGGLAGQGTQYF.

The chain is built from TRBV7-8 and TRBJ2-6, with a weak D call TRBD1 (5 bases). The CDR3 has 18 amino acids. Per the germline V gene, CDR1 is SGHVS and CDR2 is FQNEAQ. V gave up 3 bases and J gave up 0 bases, with 15 bases separating them. The CDR3 nucleotides are TGTGCCAGCAGCTTCAGGGTCCTGTCTTCCTCTGGGGCCAACGTCCTGACTTTC. Translating gives CASSFRVLSSSGANVLTF.

V and J are TRBV28 and TRBJ2-7, with 12 bases that match TRBD2. This CDR3 comprises 12 residues. Germline V gene lookup returns CDR1 MDHEN and CDR2 SYDVKM. V lost 9 bases and J lost 7; bases outside the gene matches: 4. The CDR3 reads CASPSGRGEQYF. Written as DNA, the CDR3 is TGTGCCAGTCCTAGCGGGAGGGGAGAGCAGTACTTC. Using reference TRBV28 and TRBJ2-7 for the parts outside the CDR3, the full variable domain is DVKVTQSSRYLVKRTGEKVFLECVQDMDHENMFWYRQDPGLGLRLIYFSYDVKMKEKGDIPEGYSVSREKKERFSLILESASTNQTSMYLCASPSGRGEQYFGPGTRLTVT.

The rearrangement links TRBV29-1 to TRBJ2-1; tentatively, D is TRBD1 (5 bases). Trimming pared 7 bases from V and 6 bases from J, leaving 13 bases between. Germline CDR1 reads SQVTM; CDR2 reads ANQGSEA. This CDR3 is 12 amino acids long. The CDR3 region has the DNA TGCAGCGCCGAATCAGGGTTCAATGAGCAGTTCTTC. The encoded protein is CSAESGFNEQFF.

V is TRBV28 and J is TRBJ1-2, with 7 bases identical to TRBD1. Trimming at V came to 5 bases and at J to 6 bases, leaving 6 bases not matched to a gene. The V gene's germline CDR1 is MDHEN and CDR2 SYDVKM. This CDR3 region has 13 residues. CDR3 amino acids: CASSRQGRNGYTF. The CDR3 DNA follows: TGTGCCAGCAGTCGACAGGGACGGAATGGCTACACCTTC.

The chain joins TRBV5-4 to TRBJ2-1; TRBD1 might be the D (5 bases). The CDR3 contains 16 residues. Germline V gives CDR1 SGHNT, CDR2 YYREEE (reference sequence). With 1 base removed from V and 0 bases from J, the gap between germline ends came to 11 bases. CDR3 coding DNA: TGTGCCAGCAGCTTGTTTGGGGCCAACTCCTACAATGAGCAGTTCTTC. This translates into CASSLFGANSYNEQFF.

This clone has only a few counts. The chain joins TRBV28 to TRBJ2-4, with TRBD2 matching 7 bases. Germline CDR1 is MDHEN and CDR2 is SYDVKM. The CDR3 sequence is 16 residues long. V trimming: 2 bases; J trimming: 8 bases; junction bases outside the gene matches: 12. In DNA, the CDR3 is TGTGCCAGCAGTTTACGTTCCGGGATCCGGGGGGACATTCAGTACTTC. Residues: CASSLRSGIRGDIQYF.

This chain uses TRBV15 with TRBJ1-3, with TRBD1 matching over 8 bases. V lost 0 bases to trimming and J lost 7 bases; unmatched junction nucleotides: 2. Per the germline V gene, CDR1 is LNHNV and CDR2 is YYDKDF (reference sequence). The CDR3 runs to 14 residues. In nucleotides, the CDR3 is TGTGCCACCAGCAGAGATCAGGGGGCGAACACCATATATTTT. It is translated as CATSRDQGANTIYF.

This clone appeared a single time. The chain recombines TRBV30 with TRBJ2-3; D might be TRBD1 (5 bases). Germline-derived CDR1 and CDR2 are GTSNPN and SVGIG (reference sequence). Trimming stripped 4 bases from V and 1 base from J, with 12 bases between. There are 14 residues in the CDR3. The CDR3 reads CAWKDSFGTDTQYF. The CDR3 nucleotides read TGTGCCTGGAAAGACAGTTTCGGCACAGATACGCAGTATTTT.

This chain uses TRBV18 with TRBJ1-1, with D possibly being TRBD1 (6 bases). CDR1 KGHSH and CDR2 LQKENI come from the germline V gene. CDR3 length: 17 amino acids. V lost 1 base to trimming and J lost 0 bases, with 15 bases between them. The CDR3 loop is CASSPQGQTSLNTEAFF. The CDR3 DNA follows: TGTGCCAGCTCACCACAAGGACAGACATCCTTGAACACTGAAGCTTTCTTT. Full variable domain (rest looked up from reference TRBV18 and TRBJ1-1): NAGVMQNPRHLVRRRGQEARLRCSPMKGHSHVYWYRQLPEEGLKFMVYLQKENIIDESGMPKERFSAEFPKEGPSILRIQQVVRGDSAAYFCASSPQGQTSLNTEAFFGQGTRLTVV.

The rearrangement uses TRBV28 and TRBJ1-2; D is ambiguous. This CDR3 is built from 14 residues. Germline CDR1 MDHEN, CDR2 SYDVKM. Trimming shortened V by 3 bases and J by 5 bases, and 13 bases separated the two germline ends. CDR3 residues: CASSLVVNYYGYTF. The CDR3 DNA reads TGTGCCAGCAGTTTGGTTGTGAACTATTATGGCTACACCTTC.

This chain uses TRBV4-3 with TRBJ2-5; 10 nucleotides align to TRBD2. The CDR3 sequence is 21 residues long. J gave up 2 bases and V 2 bases, and 20 bases lay outside the gene matches. CDR1 and CDR2 (germline): LGHNA, YSLEER. This CDR3 reads CASSQLLGSASGSRGQETQYF. The CDR3 DNA sequence: TGCGCCAGCAGCCAACTTCTAGGGTCGGCTAGCGGGAGCAGGGGACAAGAGACCCAGTACTTC.

V is TRBV5-1 and J is TRBJ2-7, with 8 bases aligning to TRBD1. The junction had 6 bases not matched to a gene; V was cut back by 2 bases and J by 2 bases. The CDR3 extends over 15 amino acids. The germline V gene encodes CDR1 SGHRS and CDR2 YFSETQ. The CDR3 region is CASSLGQGLTYEQYF. The CDR3 DNA reads TGCGCCAGCAGCTTAGGACAGGGCCTCACCTACGAGCAGTACTTC.

V and J are TRBV10-3 and TRBJ2-7; TRBD1 agrees at 9 bases. The ends lost 4 bases at V and 3 bases at J; junction bases unmatched: 4. This CDR3 has 14 residues. Germline loops: CDR1 ENHRY, CDR2 SYGVKD. DNA of the CDR3: TGTGCCATCAGTGTAGGGACAGGGAGCTACGAGCAGTACTTC. Translation: CAISVGTGSYEQYF.

This clone was seen a few times. CDR3 DNA sequence: TGCAGCGTTGAACCCGAGGAATCCTACAATGAGCAGTTCTTC. Translating it yields CSVEPEESYNEQFF. This chain connects TRBV29-1 to TRBJ2-1; D is undetermined. The V end lost 2 bases, the J end lost 1 base, and 9 bases lay between the germline ends. CDR1 and CDR2 (germline): SQVTM, ANQGSEA. This CDR3 is 14 amino acids long.

The J gene is TRBJ2-7, the V gene TRBV5-1, with D tentatively TRBD2 (6 bases). The CDR3 extends over 13 amino acids. Per the germline V gene, CDR1 is SGHRS and CDR2 is YFSETQ. V shed 0 bases and J shed 6 bases, with 10 bases lying between them. CDR3 sequence: CASSLAGGVEQYF. CDR3 coding DNA: TGCGCCAGCAGCTTGGCCGGAGGGGTCGAGCAGTACTTC.

The rearrangement uses TRBV10-3 and TRBJ1-2; TRBD1 is a possible D gene (5 bases). V lost 6 bases to trimming and J lost 8 bases, with 16 bases between them. Looked up from germline, CDR1 is ENHRY and CDR2 is SYGVKD. The CDR3 is made up of 13 amino acids. CDR3 DNA sequence: TGTGCCATCAGCCCCGGAACAGGTTTCGGCTACACCTTC. Translated, it gives CAISPGTGFGYTF.

This chain joins TRBV18 and TRBJ2-3; 7 bases fit TRBD1. After removal of 3 bases from V and 2 bases from J, the junction contained 8 bases not matched to a gene. There are 16 residues in the CDR3. The germline CDR1 and CDR2 sequences are KGHSH and LQKENI. The CDR3 here is CASSPPRDRTTDTQYF. CDR3 bases: TGTGCCAGCTCACCCCCCCGGGACAGAACCACAGATACGCAGTATTTT.

This chain links TRBV30 with TRBJ2-2; D is perhaps TRBD1 (6 bases). This CDR3 has 13 amino acids. Germline CDR1 GTSNPN, CDR2 SVGIG (reference sequence). V was shortened by 4 bases and J by 5 bases, with 11 bases between the two germline ends. The CDR3 DNA sequence: TGTGCCTGGACCAGGGGTGTAACCGGGGAGCTGTTTTTT. This codes for CAWTRGVTGELFF. The complete variable domain, with remaining parts taken from reference TRBV30 and TRBJ2-2, reads SQTIHQWPATLVQPVGSPLSLECTVEGTSNPNLYWYRQAAGRGLQLLFYSVGIGQISSEVPQNLSASRPQDRQFILSSKKLLLSDSGFYLCAWTRGVTGELFFGEGSRLTVL.